The present entry profiles one T cell receptor (beta chain) with its context. Germline V gene data show CDR1 as SEHNR and CDR2 as FQNEAQ (reference sequence). Trimming took off 3 bases at V and 0 bases at J, with 9 bases between the two ends. The CDR3 totals 16 residues. Amplification targeted TCR beta CDR3 regions from RNA transcripts. With the HTBI primer set, the TCR CDR3 went through a first round of RT-PCR. TCRdb reprocessed the multiplex PCR reads via MiXCR and lists one record per CDR3 protein. The sample carries roughly 500,000 distinct CDR3 sequences, approximately 15% recorded once. This entry belongs to a study of T cells in Graves' hyperthyroidism and ophthalmopathy.

This TCR was sampled from a woman in her 30s with Graves' hyperthyroidism that later progressed to Graves' ophthalmopathy. Source material: blood. This chain connects TRBV7-9 to TRBJ2-6; unclear D gene. The CDR3 loop is CASSFGSNSGANVLTF. The DNA of the CDR3 is TGTGCCAGCAGCTTCGGCAGCAACTCTGGGGCCAACGTCCTGACTTTC. Full variable domain (missing parts from reference TRBV7-9 and TRBJ2-6): DTGVSQNPRHKITKRGQNVTFRCDPISEHNRLYWYRQTLGQGPEFLTYFQNEAQLEKSRLLSDRFSAERPKGSFSTLEIQRTEQGDSAMYLCASSFGSNSGANVLTFGAGSRLTVL.